These 10 T cell receptor beta chains came from one sample sequenced in a study of early T cells in non-severe SARS-CoV-2 infection listed by TCRdb under 2021. The library was built by means of 5' RACE. The instrument given in TCRdb is NextSeq 500. TCRdb reran the public reads through fastp at Q25 and MiXCR, keeping productive beta chains. Each CDR3 protein gets just one entry, which takes the most common genes and DNA from the rows behind it. For this sample the table gives around 98,000 distinct CDR3 sequences, of which roughly 11% were detected only once. Around 5% of the sample is in the top ten clones. Sequenced: whole blood. The receptors were gathered from an adult who was a healthcare worker with PCR-confirmed SARS-CoV-2 infection or an uninfected control (not recorded which).

The rearrangement joins TRBV6-1 to TRBJ1-1; D perhaps matches TRBD1 (5 bases). Trimming left V 1 base short and J 0 bases short, with 21 bases between. Per germline, CDR1 MNHNS and CDR2 SASEGT. The CDR3 consists of 19 residues. CDR3 coding DNA: TGTGCCAGCAGTGAAGATTGGGGGGGAGTTGTGGCAATGAACACTGAAGCTTTCTTT. It encodes CASSEDWGGVVAMNTEAFF.

J is TRBJ1-1 and V is TRBV18; no firm D call. Germline loops: CDR1 KGHSH, CDR2 LQKENI. The V end lost 6 bases, the J end lost 3 bases, and 17 bases lay between the germline ends. The CDR3 is 15 residues long. CDR3 sequence: CASSSGSTIYTEAFF. The CDR3 coding sequence is TGTGCCAGCTCCTCGGGCTCGACTATATACACTGAAGCTTTCTTT.

The chain uses TRBV27 and TRBJ2-4; the match to TRBD1 covers 9 bases. The CDR3 consists of 16 residues. Germline CDR1 is MNHEY and CDR2 is SMNVEV (reference sequence). Losses at the gene ends were 5 bases for V and 3 bases for J; bases not matched to a gene: 8. In DNA form, the CDR3 reads TGTGCCAGCAGTATCGGACAGGGGAGAGGCAAAAACATTCAGTACTTC. Protein: CASSIGQGRGKNIQYF.

This clonotype was recorded at least ten times. V and J are TRBV7-8 and TRBJ2-7; TRBD1 might be the D (5 bases). The CDR3 length is 16 residues. V was trimmed by 1 base and J by 3 bases, leaving 16 bases between them. In germline, CDR1 is SGHVS, CDR2 FQNEAQ. The CDR3 DNA reads TGTGCCAGCAGCTTAGGGGGCGTCAACGCCGGCTACGAGCAGTACTTC. Amino acid sequence: CASSLGGVNAGYEQYF.

This clonotype was counted many times. In nucleotides, the CDR3 is TGCGCCAGCAGCCGCTCCACAGGAGATACGCAGTATTTT. Translated, it gives CASSRSTGDTQYF. The J gene is TRBJ2-3, the V gene TRBV4-1; TRBD1 is a possible D gene (5 bases). Germline CDR1 and CDR2: MGHRA and YSYEKL. V shed 4 bases and J shed 5 bases, with 10 bases lying between them. The CDR3 is 13 residues long.

This clonotype was detected many times. This chain joins TRBV11-2 and TRBJ2-3; D gene ambiguous. Trimming stripped 2 bases from V and 0 bases from J, with 21 bases between. CDR3 size: 19 residues. Germline lookup yields CDR1 SGHAT and CDR2 FQNNGV. The CDR3 loop reads CASSLLQSLPWVSTDTQYF. CDR3 DNA sequence: TGTGCCAGCAGCTTATTGCAGAGCCTCCCATGGGTGAGCACAGATACGCAGTATTTT.

This clonotype has ten or more counts. V is TRBV7-9 and J is TRBJ2-3, with TRBD1 matching 9 bases. Germline assignment: CDR1 SEHNR and CDR2 FQNEAQ (reference sequence). Trimming at V came to 5 bases and at J to 5 bases, leaving 5 bases not matched to a gene. There are 14 residues in the CDR3. CDR3 in DNA: TGTGCCAGCAGCGCGGGACAGGGCGTAGATACGCAGTATTTT. Encoded protein: CASSAGQGVDTQYF.

The sample holds many counts of this clonotype. The rearrangement links TRBV7-9 to TRBJ2-1; 11 bases align to TRBD2. The CDR3 loop spans 16 amino acids. J was trimmed by 1 base and V by 4 bases; bases with no gene match: 3. Germline CDR1 reads SEHNR; CDR2 reads FQNEAQ (reference sequence). The CDR3 region has the DNA TGTGCCAGCAGCTCTCGACTAGCGGGATCCTACAATGAGCAGTTCTTC. Its translation is CASSSRLAGSYNEQFF.

The rearrangement uses TRBV7-8 and TRBJ2-2, with D perhaps matching TRBD2 (6 bases). Trimming removed 5 bases from V and 1 base from J, with 11 bases in between. This CDR3 contains 15 residues. Germline V gene sequence: CDR1 SGHVS, CDR2 FQNEAQ. In DNA form, the CDR3 reads TGTGCCAGCAGCCCGACTAGATTGAACACCGGGGAGCTGTTTTTT. Translated: CASSPTRLNTGELFF. Filled out from reference TRBV7-8 and TRBJ2-2, the complete variable domain reads GAGVSQSPRYKVAKRGQDVALRCDPISGHVSLFWYQQALGQGPEFLTYFQNEAQLDKSGLPSDRFFAERPEGSVSTLKIQRTQQEDSAVYLCASSPTRLNTGELFFGEGSRLTVL.

This clonotype was seen a handful of times. The CDR3 nucleotides are TGTGCCAGCAGTTTGTCTAGACAATCAGAGACCCAGTACTTC. The encoded protein is CASSLSRQSETQYF. This chain connects TRBV27 to TRBJ2-5; D not resolved. Germline V gives CDR1 MNHEY, CDR2 SMNVEV (reference sequence). The CDR3 has 14 residues. V gave up 3 bases and J gave up 4 bases, with 12 bases separating them.